The 27 T cell receptor beta chains given below trace back to one sample, sequenced in a study of T cells after yellow fever vaccination. Via MiXCR, TCRdb re-called the 5' RACE reads, giving one row per CDR3 protein. The profile shows hundreds of thousands of distinct CDR3 sequences, 11% of them singletons. The material sequenced was PBMCs, taken on the day of the first yellow fever vaccination. The origin of the receptors is a man aged 18 to 30 who received the YFV17D yellow fever vaccine.

This clonotype was found a few times. The chain is built from TRBV6-1 and TRBJ1-6; TRBD1 might be the D (5 bases). CDR3 size: 15 residues. Trimming cost V 6 bases and J 8 bases, with 17 bases left between them. Germline assignment: CDR1 MNHNS and CDR2 SASEGT. The CDR3 is CASSPGRGIDSPLHF. The DNA of the CDR3 is TGTGCCAGCAGCCCCGGTCGGGGGATCGATTCACCCCTCCACTTT.

This clonotype was detected a few times. The V and J genes are TRBV5-1 and TRBJ2-1; TRBD1 is a possible D gene (5 bases). Germline lookup yields CDR1 SGHRS and CDR2 YFSETQ. There are 16 residues in the CDR3. Deletions cut 0 bases from V and 9 bases from J, with 19 bases between. The CDR3: CASSLGDSSAILEQFF. CDR3 coding DNA: TGCGCCAGCAGCTTGGGCGACAGTTCGGCGATTCTTGAGCAGTTCTTC.

This clonotype was picked up a small number of times. The J gene is TRBJ2-7, the V gene TRBV20-1, with 10 bases matching TRBD2. V lost 5 bases and J lost 2; bases outside the gene matches: 3. Germline V gene lookup returns CDR1 DFQATT and CDR2 SNEGSKA (reference sequence). CDR3 length: 13 amino acids. This CDR3 reads CSASSGGAYEQYV. The CDR3 DNA sequence: TGCAGTGCTTCCAGCGGGGGGGCCTACGAGCAGTACGTC.

This clonotype has just a few counts. The V and J genes are TRBV6-2 or TRBV6-3 and TRBJ1-1; no firm D call. Between the trimmed V and J ends, which lost 6 bases and 11 bases, there was a span of 22 bases. The V gene's germline CDR1 is MNHEY and CDR2 SVGEGT. The CDR3 is 14 amino acids. The chain's CDR3 is CASRASDGLNQAFF. The CDR3 nucleotides read TGTGCCAGCAGAGCCTCCGACGGCCTCAATCAGGCTTTCTTT.

This clonotype was recorded at least ten times. The chain couples TRBV5-1 to TRBJ2-1, with D perhaps being TRBD1 or TRBD2 (6 bases each). CDR3 size: 17 residues. Germline V gene sequence: CDR1 SGHRS, CDR2 YFSETQ. The ends were cut back, 2 bases at V and 0 bases at J, with 15 bases in the middle. As DNA, the CDR3 is TGCGCCAGCAGCTTTGAGGGGGGACTCAGCTCCTACAATGAGCAGTTCTTC. Translated: CASSFEGGLSSYNEQFF.

This clonotype came up a few times. The gene calls are TRBV7-8 and TRBJ2-1; possible D gene TRBD2, 5 bases. The CDR3 is made up of 14 amino acids. The V gene's germline CDR1 is SGHVS and CDR2 FQNEAQ. Trimming removed 7 bases from V and 7 bases from J, with 17 bases in between. Written as DNA, the CDR3 is TGTGCCAGCATCCGAGGGTCGCTTAGTAATGAGCAGTTCTTC. Translated: CASIRGSLSNEQFF.

This clonotype was counted a few times. This chain joins TRBV20-1 and TRBJ2-2; either TRBD1 or TRBD2 may supply D (7 bases each). CDR3 size: 16 residues. Trimming removed 0 bases at V and 4 bases at J, with 15 bases between. The germline V gene has CDR1 DFQATT and CDR2 SNEGSKA (reference sequence). The CDR3 DNA sequence: TGCAGTGCTAGAGATCGATCCAGGGGGGGCACCGGGGAGCTGTTTTTT. This encodes CSARDRSRGGTGELFF.

This rearrangement joins TRBV4-3 to TRBJ2-5; D unresolved. Germline V gene data show CDR1 as LGHNA and CDR2 as YSLEER. The CDR3 covers 15 residues. V was clipped by 4 bases and J by 3 bases, with 15 bases between them. CDR3 nucleotides: TGCGCCAGCAGCCTAGACGCAATGGTGAAAGAGACCCAGTACTTC. This translates into CASSLDAMVKETQYF.

This clonotype was picked up a small number of times. The chain has TRBV29-1 and TRBJ1-1; D is unresolved. The V gene's germline CDR1 is SQVTM and CDR2 ANQGSEA. V shed 4 bases and J shed 1 base, with 10 bases lying between them. The CDR3 is 13 residues long. The CDR3 sequence is CSVVSPRNTEAFF. CDR3 DNA sequence: TGCAGCGTTGTTTCCCCACGGAACACTGAAGCTTTCTTT.

This clonotype has more than one count but fewer than ten. The V and J genes are TRBV12-3 or TRBV12-4 and TRBJ2-3, with D possibly being TRBD1 or TRBD2 (5 bases each). V shed 3 bases and J shed 2 bases, with 6 bases lying between them. This CDR3 is built from 13 residues. The CDR3 DNA reads TGTGCCAGCAGTTTCGGGACCACAGATACGCAGTATTTT. Translation: CASSFGTTDTQYF.

This clonotype was found a few times. The V call is TRBV5-6, the J call TRBJ2-7, with 8 bases fitting TRBD1. The germline V gene has CDR1 SGHDT and CDR2 YYEEEE. V shed 0 bases, J shed 3 bases, and the junction held 5 bases outside the gene matches. The CDR3 runs to 15 residues. CDR3 bases: TGTGCCAGCAGCTTGGCAGGGGGCGGTTTCTACGAGCAGTACGTC. Encoded protein: CASSLAGGGFYEQYV.

DNA of the CDR3: TGTGCCAGCAGTTCTCCCGGGGGAGAGCAGTACGTC. The encoded protein is CASSSPGGEQYV. This sequence joins TRBV6-2 or TRBV6-3 and TRBJ2-7; D possibly corresponds to TRBD2 (6 bases). Trimming cost V 4 bases and J 7 bases, with 11 bases left between them. This CDR3 spans 12 amino acids. Germline loops: CDR1 MNHEY, CDR2 SVGEGT.

This clonotype has at least ten counts. The chain is built from TRBV6-5 and TRBJ2-2; D gene unclear. The CDR3 is 15 residues long. The V gene's germline CDR1 is MNHEY and CDR2 SVGAGI. The V gene lost 0 bases and the J gene lost 4 bases, with 9 bases spanning the gap. The CDR3 here is CASSYSGGGTGELFF. CDR3 in DNA: TGTGCCAGCAGTTACTCGGGCGGTGGCACCGGGGAGCTGTTTTTT.

The gene calls are TRBV29-1 and TRBJ1-6; no firm D call. The CDR3 contains 14 residues. Germline V lookup: CDR1 SQVTM, CDR2 ANQGSEA. Trimming removed 7 bases from V and 3 bases from J, with 13 bases in between. The DNA of the CDR3 is TGCAGCGCCCGACTCCAAAACTATAATTCACCCCTCCACTTT. This sequence encodes CSARLQNYNSPLHF.

The chain has TRBV12-3 or TRBV12-4 and TRBJ2-7; possible D gene TRBD1, 6 bases. V was pared by 7 bases and J by 3 bases, with 19 bases between. This CDR3 spans 15 amino acids. CDR3 DNA: TGTGCCAGCACCAGCGAACAGGGTTGGCGCTACGAGCAGTACTTC. This gives the protein CASTSEQGWRYEQYF.

V is TRBV28 and J is TRBJ2-7; the D gene could be TRBD1 or TRBD2 (5 bases each). Germline V lookup: CDR1 MDHEN, CDR2 SYDVKM. Trimming cost V 3 bases and J 0 bases, with 9 bases left between them. The CDR3 runs to 14 residues. CDR3 amino acids: CASSLGGGSYEQYV. The CDR3 DNA follows: TGTGCCAGCAGTTTGGGTGGGGGCTCCTACGAGCAGTACGTC.

The CDR3 nucleotides read TGTGCCAGCAGCCTTAACGGGGGACAAGAGACCCAGTACTTC. Encoded protein: CASSLNGGQETQYF. The rearrangement uses TRBV5-4 and TRBJ2-5, with a tentative D call TRBD2 (6 bases). Between the trimmed V and J ends, which lost 4 bases and 2 bases, there was a span of 12 bases. The CDR3 is made up of 14 amino acids. Germline-derived CDR1 and CDR2 are SGHNT and YYREEE (reference sequence).

The CDR3 nucleotides read TGCAGTGCTAGGAGGGCGGGGGAGGGCACAGATACGCAGTATTTT. Translated, it gives CSARRAGEGTDTQYF. This chain connects TRBV20-1 to TRBJ2-3; 7 nucleotides agree with TRBD2. V lost 3 bases, J lost 1 base, and 7 bases stayed unmatched. The CDR3 extends over 15 amino acids. CDR1 and CDR2 (germline): DFQATT, SNEGSKA (reference sequence).

This clonotype was counted only a few times. The chain has TRBV20-1 and TRBJ1-2, with TRBD1 as a possible D gene (5 bases). Germline CDR1 is DFQATT and CDR2 is SNEGSKA (reference sequence). The CDR3 runs 14 residues. V lost 3 bases and J 7 bases, leaving 18 bases between the germline ends. The CDR3 DNA sequence: TGCAGTGCTAGGGGACGGGGGGACCTCGGTGGCTACACCTTC. Residues: CSARGRGDLGGYTF.

This clonotype was seen a handful of times. The chain links TRBV6-2 or TRBV6-3 to TRBJ1-2, with D hard to call. CDR3 size: 13 residues. The ends were cut back, 0 bases at V and 6 bases at J, with 8 bases in the middle. Germline CDR1 MNHEY, CDR2 SVGEGT. CDR3 DNA sequence: TGTGCCAGCAGTTACTCGTTACGAGATGGCTACACCTTC. Translating it yields CASSYSLRDGYTF.

For the CDR3, the DNA is TGTGCCACCAGTGAGTCCAGGGGTCTTCAGTACTTC. Its protein is CATSESRGLQYF. The V call is TRBV24-1, the J call TRBJ2-4; a weak D match, TRBD1 (6 bases). V gave up 4 bases and J gave up 11 bases, with 11 bases separating them. Germline CDR1 and CDR2: KGHDR and SFDVKD. This CDR3 is 12 amino acids long.

The rearrangement joins TRBV6-2 or TRBV6-3 to TRBJ2-3; D not resolved. Trimming shortened V by 2 bases and J by 7 bases, and 7 bases separated the two germline ends. Germline loops: CDR1 MNHEY, CDR2 SVGEGT. This CDR3 has 12 amino acids. In DNA form, the CDR3 reads TGTGCCAGCAGTTACGGTAGGAATACGCAGTATTTT. It encodes CASSYGRNTQYF.

This clonotype has only a few counts. The chain couples TRBV7-2 to TRBJ2-3; D ambiguous. Germline assignment: CDR1 SGHTA and CDR2 FQGNSA. The CDR3 runs to 12 residues. The V end was cut by 1 base, the J end by 8 bases, with 7 bases between. Here the CDR3 reads CASSLERFTQYF. The CDR3 bases are TGTGCCAGCAGCTTAGAGAGGTTTACGCAGTATTTT.

The chain combines TRBV28 with TRBJ2-1; D is uncertain. Per the germline V gene, CDR1 is MDHEN and CDR2 is SYDVKM. The CDR3 contains 14 residues. The ends were cut back, 6 bases at V and 0 bases at J, with 9 bases in the middle. Here the CDR3 reads CASRSQGSYNEQFF. CDR3 nucleotide sequence: TGTGCCAGCAGATCACAAGGCTCCTACAATGAGCAGTTCTTC.

This clonotype was detected only a few times. The chain uses TRBV5-1 and TRBJ2-7; TRBD2 might be the D (6 bases). The CDR3 has 11 residues. The V gene's germline CDR1 is SGHRS and CDR2 YFSETQ. V was clipped by 7 bases and J by 5 bases, with 10 bases between them. CDR3 amino acids: CASAWGDEQYF. The CDR3, as DNA: TGCGCCAGCGCCTGGGGGGACGAGCAGTACTTC.

This clonotype came up a few times. CDR3 in DNA: TGCGCCAGCAGCTCTTCCGGGACAGGGAAATACGAGCAGTACTTC. This sequence encodes CASSSSGTGKYEQYF. The rearrangement uses TRBV5-1 and TRBJ2-7; 9 bases are a match to TRBD1. Germline CDR1 reads SGHRS; CDR2 reads YFSETQ. The CDR3 runs 15 residues. V dropped 3 bases and J dropped 4; count of bases not matched to a gene: 8.

The chain has TRBV10-3 and TRBJ1-1, with a possible D match to TRBD1 (5 bases). The CDR3 is 14 residues long. Germline V gene sequence: CDR1 ENHRY, CDR2 SYGVKD. Trimming took 3 bases from V and 3 from J, leaving 11 bases between them. This chain's CDR3 is CAISDGGGDTEAFF. CDR3 sequence (DNA): TGTGCCATCAGTGATGGGGGGGGGGACACTGAAGCTTTCTTT.